The T cell receptor beta chain under discussion was sequenced for a study of breast tumors, draining lymph nodes, adjacent tissues. In TCRdb, the multiplex PCR reads were re-called with MiXCR into one record per CDR3 protein. The top ten hold roughly 4.3% of the sample, which has around 190,000 distinct CDR3 sequences, 30% to 35% seen once. Breast cancer patients provided tissue from their axillary draining lymph nodes. Concerning this clonotype itself: This may stem from a read error, because a much larger clone lies one nucleotide away.

Sequencing input: axillary lymph node tissue. The receptor was isolated from a female donor with breast cancer. Some clones in this sample may be carry-over from other donors' samples.

The CDR3: CASSQVTRQGPLGTTF. The CDR3 DNA sequence: TGTGCCAGCAGTCAAGTAACACGACAGGGACCTCTAGGTACCACCTTC. V gene TRBV6-1 combines with J gene TRBJ1-2, with 7 bases fitting TRBD1. CDR1 MNHNS and CDR2 SASEGT come from the germline V gene. CDR3 length equals 16 residues. With V trimmed by 5 bases and J by 13 bases, 22 bases remained unmatched.